Following are 27 T cell receptor beta chains from one sample sequenced in a study of T cells after yellow fever vaccination. TCRdb re-analysed the 5' RACE reads in MiXCR, keeping a single row per CDR3 protein. The sample yields over 200,000 distinct CDR3 sequences, 6.5% to 7.5% seen once. The sample was CD4+ T cells sorted from PBMCs, taken on the day of the yellow fever booster vaccination. The source is a man aged 30-40 years who received the YFV17D yellow fever vaccine.

This clonotype was seen more than once but under ten times. A much larger clone lies one base from this, so it may be a read error. The chain carries TRBV12-3 or TRBV12-4 and TRBJ2-3, with 9 bases matching TRBD2. Trimming at V came to 3 bases and at J to 1 base, leaving 2 bases not matched to a gene. The CDR3 extends over 15 amino acids. The CDR3 sequence is CASSLRLAGTDTQYF. The CDR3 region has the DNA TGTGCCAGCAGTTTGCGACTAGCGGGCACAGATACGCAGTATTTT.

This clonotype was seen many times. The V gene is TRBV12-3 or TRBV12-4, the J gene TRBJ2-5; D possibly corresponds to TRBD2 (6 bases). Deletions cut 3 bases from V and 4 bases from J, with 9 bases between. CDR3 size: 13 residues. This CDR3 is CASSFGGGETQYF. The CDR3 region has the DNA TGTGCCAGCAGTTTCGGGGGAGGAGAGACCCAGTACTTC.

The rearrangement links TRBV5-1 to TRBJ2-3; 12 bases are a match to TRBD2. Germline V gives CDR1 SGHRS, CDR2 YFSETQ. CDR3 length: 16 amino acids. The trim removed 4 bases at V and 5 bases at J, leaving 8 bases unmatched. The CDR3 loop reads CASSPTSGSGLDTQYF. The CDR3 DNA is TGCGCCAGCAGCCCGACTAGCGGGAGTGGATTAGATACGCAGTATTTT.

This clonotype was observed many times. The chain is built from TRBV12-3 or TRBV12-4 and TRBJ2-1; D not certain. This CDR3 contains 14 residues. Trimming pared 3 bases from V and 10 bases from J, leaving 16 bases between. CDR3 sequence: CASSFYSGESEQFF. In nucleotides, the CDR3 is TGTGCCAGCAGTTTCTATTCCGGAGAATCGGAGCAGTTCTTC.

This clonotype occurred many times. The chain joins TRBV3-1 to TRBJ1-1; no clear D. From germline, CDR1 is LGHDT and CDR2 YNNKEL (reference sequence). The CDR3 has 11 residues. The V end lost 2 bases, the J end lost 5 bases, and 3 bases lay between the germline ends. The CDR3 DNA is TGTGCCAGCAGCCAATCTACTGAAGCTTTCTTT. It codes for CASSQSTEAFF.

The gene calls are TRBV20-1 and TRBJ2-3, with 8 bases identical to TRBD2. The ends lost 2 bases at V and 5 bases at J; junction bases unmatched: 9. CDR3 length: 15 amino acids. The V gene's germline CDR1 is DFQATT and CDR2 SNEGSKA (reference sequence). The CDR3 DNA is TGCAGTGCTAGACTCTCAGCGGGAGTGGGAGATACGCAGTATTTT. This encodes CSARLSAGVGDTQYF.

This clonotype was detected many times. An end of the junction does not agree with germline; a read error may underlie this. The gene calls are TRBV7-2 and TRBJ2-3; 10 bases map to TRBD2. CDR1 and CDR2 (germline): SGHTA, FQGNSA. The CDR3 is 15 residues long. The chain's CDR3 is CASSLGTSGTDTQYF. CDR3 coding DNA: TGCGCCAGCAGCTTAGGGACTAGCGGCACAGATACGCAGTATTTT. Combining the CDR3 with reference TRBV7-2 and TRBJ2-3 gives the whole variable domain GAGVSQSPSNKVTEKGKDVELRCDPISGHTALYWYRQSLGQGLEFLIYFQGNSAPDKSGLPSDRFSAERTGGSVSTLTIQRTQQEDSAVYLCASSLGTSGTDTQYFGPGTRLTVL.

V gene TRBV3-1 combines with J gene TRBJ1-5; D remains ambiguous. The CDR3 runs to 12 residues. Germline CDR1 reads LGHDT; CDR2 reads YNNKEL (reference sequence). Trimming cost V 4 bases and J 5 bases, with 6 bases left between them. The CDR3 loop reads CASSPIDQPQHF. The CDR3 bases are TGTGCCAGCAGCCCAATTGATCAGCCCCAGCATTTT.

V gene TRBV3-1 combines with J gene TRBJ2-1; 9 positions agree with TRBD2. Unmatched junction bases numbered 8, after V lost 5 bases and J lost 15 bases. Germline V lookup: CDR1 LGHDT, CDR2 YNNKEL (reference sequence). There are 12 residues in the CDR3. CDR3 coding DNA: TGTGCCAGCAGCGCACCCGGGACTAGCACGTTCTTC. Its translation is CASSAPGTSTFF.

This clonotype was observed a few times. The J gene is TRBJ2-7, the V gene TRBV29-1, with D perhaps matching TRBD2 (7 bases). The V gene lost 4 bases and the J gene lost 5 bases, with 27 bases spanning the gap. This CDR3 region has 17 residues. Germline V gene data show CDR1 as SQVTM and CDR2 as ANQGSEA. CDR3 coding DNA: TGCAGCGTTGGGAACAGGGAAGCGGGAAAGCGGACCGACGAGCAGTACTTC. Encoded protein: CSVGNREAGKRTDEQYF.

Only a few counts were recorded for this clonotype. The CDR3, as DNA: TGTGCCATCAGTCCAGAAAGATCTTACGAGCAGTACTTC. Translating it yields CAISPERSYEQYF. This chain connects TRBV10-3 to TRBJ2-7; D remains unclear. Germline-derived CDR1 and CDR2 are ENHRY and SYGVKD. V lost 5 bases and J 4 bases, leaving 12 bases between the germline ends. This CDR3 is built from 13 residues.

The chain combines TRBV6-1 with TRBJ2-1; D not certain. This CDR3 is built from 13 residues. V lost 6 bases, J lost 9 bases, and 15 bases lay in between. Germline loops: CDR1 MNHNS, CDR2 SASEGT. The CDR3 nucleotides read TGTGCCAGCAGCGCTCGACCTAGTGGTGAGCAGTTCTTC. Its translation is CASSARPSGEQFF.

Concerning this clonotype itself: Compared with germline, one end of the junction differs, possibly owing to a read error. The rearrangement uses TRBV7-7 and TRBJ2-1; 7 bases fit TRBD2. Germline V gene lookup returns CDR1 SSHAT and CDR2 FNYEAQ (reference sequence). The CDR3 runs 13 residues. The CDR3 region has the DNA TGTGCTAGCAGCATAACGGGAGGCAGAGAGCAGTTCTTC. Its translation: CASSITGGREQFF.

The table lists this clonotype with many counts. This chain links TRBV7-2 with TRBJ2-7; TRBD2 agrees at 8 bases. The CDR3 extends over 15 amino acids. V shed 2 bases, J shed 0 bases, and the junction held 3 bases outside the gene matches. Germline V gives CDR1 SGHTA, CDR2 FQGNSA. CDR3 residues: CASSLTSGLSYEQYF. CDR3 sequence (DNA): TGTGCCAGCAGCTTAACTAGCGGCCTCTCCTACGAGCAGTACTTC. Full variable domain (rest looked up from reference TRBV7-2 and TRBJ2-7): GAGVSQSPSNKVTEKGKDVELRCDPISGHTALYWYRQSLGQGLEFLIYFQGNSAPDKSGLPSDRFSAERTGGSVSTLTIQRTQQEDSAVYLCASSLTSGLSYEQYFGPGTRLTVT.

This clonotype was seen more than once but under ten times. V is TRBV7-2 and J is TRBJ2-1; the D is unclear. Germline CDR1 and CDR2: SGHTA and FQGNSA. The V end was cut by 1 base, the J end by 12 bases, with 10 bases between. The CDR3 runs 12 residues. The CDR3 DNA reads as TGTGCCAGCAGCTTAGGCGGAACTTGGCAGTTCTTC. It yields the protein CASSLGGTWQFF.

This clonotype came up once. The chain carries TRBV29-1 and TRBJ2-7, with D possibly matching TRBD1 (6 bases). Germline CDR1 is SQVTM and CDR2 is ANQGSEA. Between the trimmed V and J ends, which lost 4 bases and 3 bases, there was a span of 10 bases. CDR3 length: 12 residues. DNA for the CDR3: TGCAGCGTTGCCCAGGGGATCTACGAGCAGTACTTC. It codes for CSVAQGIYEQYF.

V is TRBV18 and J is TRBJ2-1, with 7 positions matching TRBD1. The CDR3 sequence is 14 residues long. The germline CDR1 and CDR2 sequences are KGHSH and LQKENI. J lost 6 bases, V lost 3 bases, and 5 bases had no gene match. For the CDR3, the DNA is TGTGCCAGCTCACCCGGGACAGCGTCCAATGAGCAGTTCTTC. Residues: CASSPGTASNEQFF.

CDR3 DNA: TGCAGTGCTAGAGATTCGAGTAGCGGATCCTACGAGCAGTACTTC. Translated, it gives CSARDSSSGSYEQYF. V gene TRBV20-1 combines with J gene TRBJ2-7, with D perhaps matching TRBD2 (6 bases). The CDR3 spans 15 residues. Germline CDR1 DFQATT, CDR2 SNEGSKA (reference sequence). Trimming took 0 bases from V and 1 from J, leaving 13 bases between them.

This clonotype has ten or more counts. V usage is TRBV20-1 and J usage is TRBJ2-7, with 7 bases fitting TRBD1. The length of the CDR3 is 13 residues. Unmatched junction bases numbered 9, after V lost 8 bases and J lost 2 bases. CDR1 and CDR2 (germline): DFQATT, SNEGSKA (reference sequence). This chain's CDR3 is CSPRDSRAYEQYF. CDR3 in DNA: TGCAGTCCAAGGGACAGTAGAGCCTACGAGCAGTACTTC.

This clonotype was detected a few times. The J gene is TRBJ1-4, the V gene TRBV6-5, with 8 nucleotides matching TRBD1. This CDR3 is 17 amino acids long. Germline V gene lookup returns CDR1 MNHEY and CDR2 SVGAGI. V lost 0 bases to trimming and J lost 0 bases; unmatched junction nucleotides: 3. The CDR3 region is CASSYSWTGPTNEKLFF. The CDR3 nucleotides are TGTGCCAGCAGTTACTCCTGGACAGGGCCAACTAATGAAAAACTGTTTTTT.

In this sample, this clonotype turned up a few times. This sequence joins TRBV7-2 and TRBJ2-3; 7 bases are a match to TRBD2. This CDR3 spans 15 amino acids. The V gene's germline CDR1 is SGHTA and CDR2 FQGNSA. V shed 5 bases, J shed 2 bases, and the junction held 7 bases outside the gene matches. The CDR3 protein is CASSPTSRYTDTQYF. DNA of the CDR3: TGTGCCAGCAGCCCGACTAGCCGATACACAGATACGCAGTATTTT.

This clonotype has a handful of counts. V gene TRBV7-9 combines with J gene TRBJ2-3, with D possibly being TRBD1 or TRBD2 (5 bases each). This CDR3 has 12 residues. The germline V gene has CDR1 SEHNR and CDR2 FQNEAQ (reference sequence). The ends were cut back, 4 bases at V and 10 bases at J, with 12 bases in the middle. This CDR3 is CASSWDRGAQYF. The CDR3 DNA follows: TGTGCCAGCAGCTGGGACCGCGGTGCGCAGTATTTT. Supplemented by reference TRBV7-9 and TRBJ2-3, the full variable domain reads DTGVSQNPRHKITKRGQNVTFRCDPISEHNRLYWYRQTLGQGPEFLTYFQNEAQLEKSRLLSDRFSAERPKGSFSTLEIQRTEQGDSAMYLCASSWDRGAQYFGPGTRLTVL.

This clonotype has ten or more counts. The chain combines TRBV7-9 with TRBJ1-4, with TRBD1 matching over 8 bases. The trim removed 5 bases at V and 17 bases at J, leaving 10 bases unmatched. The CDR3 extends over 12 amino acids. CDR1 and CDR2 (germline): SEHNR, FQNEAQ (reference sequence). The CDR3 nucleotides are TGTGCCAGCAGCCCGACGGGACAGGCGGCTTTTTTT. This codes for CASSPTGQAAFF. The full variable domain, completed using reference TRBV7-9 and TRBJ1-4, is DTGVSQNPRHKITKRGQNVTFRCDPISEHNRLYWYRQTLGQGPEFLTYFQNEAQLEKSRLLSDRFSAERPKGSFSTLEIQRTEQGDSAMYLCASSPTGQAAFFGSGTQLSVL.

This clonotype was counted between two and nine times. The chain recombines TRBV4-3 with TRBJ2-1; a possible D gene is TRBD2 (6 bases). This CDR3 is 16 amino acids long. Trimming took 0 bases from V and 4 from J, leaving 13 bases between them. The germline CDR1 and CDR2 sequences are LGHNA and YSLEER. The CDR3 sequence: CASSQDGGPPYNEQFF. CDR3 nucleotide sequence: TGCGCCAGCAGCCAAGATGGAGGGCCACCTTACAATGAGCAGTTCTTC.

The V gene is TRBV11-2, the J gene TRBJ2-1; D not resolved. Germline values: CDR1 SGHAT, CDR2 FQNNGV. V lost 6 bases and J lost 0, with 15 bases in between. This CDR3 region has 16 residues. The CDR3 region is CASSPSAINSYNEQFF. The CDR3 DNA reads as TGTGCCAGCAGTCCTAGTGCCATCAACTCCTACAATGAGCAGTTCTTC. Complete variable domain (other parts from reference TRBV11-2 and TRBJ2-1): EAGVAQSPRYKIIEKRQSVAFWCNPISGHATLYWYQQILGQGPKLLIQFQNNGVVDDSQLPKDRFSAERLKGVDSTLKIQPAKLEDSAVYLCASSPSAINSYNEQFFGPGTRLTVL.

Ten or more counts support this clonotype. The chain is built from TRBV12-3 or TRBV12-4 and TRBJ1-4; D gene uncertain. The length of the CDR3 is 13 residues. The ends were cut back, 6 bases at V and 3 bases at J, with 8 bases in the middle. Here the CDR3 reads CASRWGANEKLFF. The CDR3 nucleotides are TGTGCCAGCAGATGGGGAGCTAATGAAAAACTGTTTTTT.

This clonotype has more than one count but fewer than ten. The chain couples TRBV7-3 to TRBJ2-7; D is unresolved. There are 14 residues in the CDR3. The V end was cut by 2 bases, the J end by 5 bases, with 13 bases between. Germline loops: CDR1 SGHTA, CDR2 FQGTGA. DNA for the CDR3: TGTGCCAGCAGCTTATCCTCTGGCGCCGACGAGCAGTACTTC. Its protein is CASSLSSGADEQYF.